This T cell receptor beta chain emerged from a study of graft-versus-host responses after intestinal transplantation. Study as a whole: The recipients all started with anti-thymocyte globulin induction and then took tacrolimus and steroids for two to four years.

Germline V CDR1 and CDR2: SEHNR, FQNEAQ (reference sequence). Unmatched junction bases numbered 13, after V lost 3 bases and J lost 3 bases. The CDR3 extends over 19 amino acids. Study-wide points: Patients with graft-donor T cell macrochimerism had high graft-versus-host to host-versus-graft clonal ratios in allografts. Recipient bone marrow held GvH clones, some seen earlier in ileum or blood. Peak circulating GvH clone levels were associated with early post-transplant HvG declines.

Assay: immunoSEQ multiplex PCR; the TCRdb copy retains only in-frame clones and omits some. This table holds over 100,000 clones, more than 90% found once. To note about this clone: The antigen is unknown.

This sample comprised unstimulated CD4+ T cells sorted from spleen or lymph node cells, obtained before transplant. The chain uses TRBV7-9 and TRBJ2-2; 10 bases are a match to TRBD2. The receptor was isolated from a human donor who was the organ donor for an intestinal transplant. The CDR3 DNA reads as TGTGCCAGCAGCTTGATAGTTCTAGCGGGAGTCGAGGACACCGGGGAGCTGTTTTTT. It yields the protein CASSLIVLAGVEDTGELFF. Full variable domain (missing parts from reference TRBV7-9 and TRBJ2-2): DTGVSQNPRHKITKRGQNVTFRCDPISEHNRLYWYRQTLGQGPEFLTYFQNEAQLEKSRLLSDRFSAERPKGSFSTLEIQRTEQGDSAMYLCASSLIVLAGVEDTGELFFGEGSRLTVL.